These 13 T cell receptor beta chains were sequenced from one sample in a study of blood T cells in healthy people across ages. PCR was performed a second time for roughly 7 to 11 cycles using a sample-barcoded 5' primer and a J-beta primer mix. TCRdb re-analysed the 5' RACE reads in MiXCR, keeping a single row per CDR3 protein. Of just over 800,000 distinct CDR3 sequences detected, around 68% appear once; the ten largest clones hold about 27%. The sequencing input was blood. These receptors all come from a man in his thirties or forties in good health.

This chain links TRBV25-1 with TRBJ1-1; D is unresolved. Germline V CDR1 and CDR2: MGHDK, SYGVNS. This CDR3 comprises 15 residues. Trimming cost V 1 base and J 6 bases, with 15 bases left between them. This CDR3 reads CASSESRADGAEAFF. DNA of the CDR3: TGTGCCAGCAGTGAATCCAGAGCGGATGGGGCTGAAGCTTTCTTT. The full variable domain, with the rest looked up from reference TRBV25-1 and TRBJ1-1, is EADIYQTPRYLVIGTGKKITLECSQTMGHDKMYWYQQDPGMELHLIHYSYGVNSTEKGDLSSESTVSRIRTEHFPLTLESARPSHTSQYLCASSESRADGAEAFFGQGTRLTVV.

This rearrangement joins TRBV29-1 to TRBJ2-7; TRBD2 is a possible D gene (6 bases). This CDR3 contains 13 residues. Germline CDR1 and CDR2: SQVTM and ANQGSEA. V was cut by 6 bases and J by 3 bases, with 15 bases left in between. The CDR3 nucleotides are TGCAGCGTGGAGGGACCGACTGACTACGAGCAGTACTTC. Its protein is CSVEGPTDYEQYF.

The chain carries TRBV7-3 and TRBJ2-3; 8 bases line up with TRBD2. The CDR3 runs 15 residues. Losses at the gene ends were 3 bases for V and 3 bases for J; bases not matched to a gene: 5. Germline values: CDR1 SGHTA, CDR2 FQGTGA. CDR3 residues: CASSFTGGATDTQYF. The CDR3 DNA reads as TGTGCCAGCAGCTTCACGGGAGGGGCGACAGATACGCAGTATTTT.

This clonotype has only a few counts. This chain links TRBV12-3 or TRBV12-4 with TRBJ2-1, with unresolved D. This CDR3 has 15 amino acids. V lost 3 bases to trimming and J lost 5 bases, with 14 bases between them. CDR3 in amino acids: CASSLSPGGNNEQFF. DNA of the CDR3: TGTGCCAGCAGTTTGTCACCCGGCGGTAACAATGAGCAGTTCTTC.

CDR3 sequence: CASSNIAGDWHEQFF. CDR3 nucleotide sequence: TGTGCCAGCAGTAACATCGCAGGGGACTGGCATGAGCAGTTCTTC. The genes are TRBV6-5 and TRBJ2-1, with D perhaps being TRBD1 or TRBD2 (6 bases each). This CDR3 is built from 15 residues. V gave up 5 bases and J gave up 8 bases, with 19 bases separating them. The V gene's germline CDR1 is MNHEY and CDR2 SVGAGI.

This clonotype was detected a few times. The chain couples TRBV11-2 to TRBJ1-1; D remains ambiguous. The CDR3 sequence is 16 residues long. Germline lookup yields CDR1 SGHAT and CDR2 FQNNGV. V lost 3 bases and J lost 0, with 14 bases in between. The CDR3 sequence is CASSLGPRNLNTEAFF. CDR3 nucleotides: TGTGCCAGCAGCTTGGGTCCGAGAAACCTGAACACTGAAGCTTTCTTT. The full variable domain, its missing parts supplied by reference TRBV11-2 and TRBJ1-1, is EAGVAQSPRYKIIEKRQSVAFWCNPISGHATLYWYQQILGQGPKLLIQFQNNGVVDDSQLPKDRFSAERLKGVDSTLKIQPAKLEDSAVYLCASSLGPRNLNTEAFFGQGTRLTVV.

On this clonotype itself: This may be a read error: a much more frequent sequence differs by one nucleotide. The chain employs TRBV7-2 and TRBJ2-4; D remains ambiguous. The length of the CDR3 is 16 residues. The ends were cut back, 7 bases at V and 0 bases at J, with 16 bases in the middle. Germline V gives CDR1 SGHTA, CDR2 FQGNSA. CDR3 in amino acids: CASNSREVVAKNIQYF. CDR3 nucleotide sequence: TGTGCCAGCAACTCCCGAGAGGTCGTAGCCAAAAACATTCAGTACTTC.

The chain employs TRBV7-8 and TRBJ2-7, with TRBD1 matching over 7 bases. Germline CDR1 SGHVS, CDR2 FQNEAQ. After removal of 5 bases from V and 0 bases from J, the junction contained 10 bases not matched to a gene. The CDR3 covers 16 residues. The CDR3 loop reads CASSPARQGLSYEQYF. CDR3 nucleotides: TGTGCCAGCAGCCCAGCCCGACAGGGCCTCTCCTACGAGCAGTACTTC.

At least ten counts were recorded for this clonotype. The chain uses TRBV3-1 and TRBJ2-3; D not certain. Germline V gene lookup returns CDR1 LGHDT and CDR2 YNNKEL (reference sequence). CDR3 length: 14 residues. V was trimmed by 3 bases and J by 1 base, leaving 8 bases between them. CDR3 coding DNA: TGTGCCAGCAGCCAGGGCCCAGGCACAGATACGCAGTATTTT. The encoded protein is CASSQGPGTDTQYF.

The V and J genes are TRBV28 and TRBJ2-7; tentative D call: TRBD1 (6 bases). CDR3 length equals 16 residues. V lost 3 bases to trimming and J lost 3 bases, with 18 bases between them. CDR1 and CDR2 (germline): MDHEN, SYDVKM. DNA of the CDR3: TGTGCCAGCAGTTTTACGGACAGTTCACGAATCTACGAGCAGTACTTC. It codes for CASSFTDSSRIYEQYF.

This chain links TRBV9 with TRBJ1-1; D ambiguous. Germline V CDR1 and CDR2: SGDLS, YYNGEE. This CDR3 has 12 amino acids. The germline V and J ends were trimmed by 4 bases and 4 bases, with 8 bases remaining between them. The CDR3 sequence: CASSLYGTEAFF. CDR3 nucleotide sequence: TGTGCCAGCAGCTTGTATGGCACTGAAGCTTTCTTT.

J is TRBJ2-4 and V is TRBV4-2, with D perhaps matching TRBD1 or TRBD2 (6 bases each). The CDR3 has 15 amino acids. The germline V and J ends were trimmed by 3 bases and 8 bases, with 17 bases remaining between them. Germline CDR1 is LGHNA and CDR2 is YNFKEQ. CDR3 sequence (DNA): TGTGCCAGCAGCCAGCCCACGGGGGCAAGGGACATTCAGTACTTC. This codes for CASSQPTGARDIQYF.

This chain uses TRBV7-2 with TRBJ2-3; D not resolved. V lost 5 bases, J lost 6 bases, and 9 bases lay in between. Germline V gives CDR1 SGHTA, CDR2 FQGNSA. The CDR3 is 12 residues long. CDR3 nucleotide sequence: TGTGCCAGCAGCCGTATTTCGGATACGCAGTATTTT. Translated: CASSRISDTQYF.